The rows below give T cell receptor beta chains drawn from one sample of a study of cytomegalovirus exposure and HLA in healthy donors. Assay used: immunoSEQ multiplex PCR; TCRdb lists only in-frame clones, some missing. In the table there are fewer than 200,000 clones, roughly 80% of which are singletons. Sequenced material: PBMCs. The receptors come from a man aged 35-49 years in good health and CMV-seronegative. CDR3s include the opening cysteine and the closing phenylalanine or tryptophan. A D gene is named only where the DNA matches it firmly. Part of the rows lack a size; the others show once, few, many or a class for expanded clones.

>NA|15|TRBD2|TRBV2|TRBJ2-1
CASSESSGGAGEQFF
TGTGCCAGCAGTGAATCCAGCGGGGGGGCTGGGGAGCAGTTCTTC
>once|12|NA|TRBV30|TRBJ2-1
CAWSGNLNEQFF
TGTGCCTGGAGTGGAAATCTAAATGAGCAGTTCTTC
>once|15|TRBD1|TRBV13|TRBJ1-3
CASSAYRGRFETLYF
TGTGCCAGCAGCGCATACAGGGGGAGATTCGAAACGTTATATTTT
>few|17|NA|TRBV4-3|TRBJ1-5
CASSQDPSRYSNQPQHF
TGCGCCAGCAGCCAAGATCCGAGCCGATATAGCAATCAGCCCCAGCATTTT
>NA|16|TRBD1|TRBV14|TRBJ1-5
CASSQDVPGGNQPQHF
TGTGCCAGCAGCCAAGATGTCCCAGGGGGGAATCAGCCCCAGCATTTT
>NA|15|NA|TRBV7-2|TRBJ2-7
CASSLGQGTIYEQYF
TGTGCCAGCAGCTTAGGGCAGGGCACCATCTACGAGCAGTACTTC
>once|11|NA|TRBV2|TRBJ1-1
CASSLNTEAFF
TGTGCCAGCAGCCTCAACACTGAAGCTTTCTTT
>NA|17|NA|TRBV11-2|TRBJ2-2
CASSLGPVPMNTGELFF
TGTGCCAGCAGCTTAGGTCCGGTACCTATGAACACCGGGGAGCTGTTTTTT
>NA|16|NA|TRBV11-2|TRBJ2-3
CASSYPPAGATDTQYF
TGTGCCAGCAGCTACCCCCCTGCGGGGGCCACAGATACGCAGTATTTT
>NA|16|TRBD1|TRBV6-5|TRBJ2-5
CASSYSGTDRRETQYF
TGTGCCAGCAGTTACTCGGGGACAGATCGACGGGAGACCCAGTACTTC
>NA|17|NA|TRBV13|TRBJ1-6
CASSFQAPVTYNSPLHF
TGTGCCAGCAGCTTTCAGGCCCCGGTGACCTATAATTCACCCCTCCACTTT
>NA|14|TRBD1|TRBV5-1|TRBJ1-1
CASSPGQGWTEAFF
TGCGCCAGCAGCCCGGGACAGGGGTGGACTGAAGCTTTCTTT
>NA|14|TRBD1|TRBV10-3|TRBJ2-2
CATSQGANTGELFF
TGTGCCACTAGCCAGGGGGCGAACACCGGGGAGCTGTTTTTT
>NA|17|TRBD1|TRBV9|TRBJ1-2
CASSVAPVDRVNYGYTF
TGTGCCAGCAGCGTAGCTCCGGTGGACAGGGTCAACTATGGCTACACCTTC
>few|12|NA|TRBV5-1|TRBJ2-1
CASSLQGDEQFF
TGCGCCAGCAGCTTGCAGGGCGATGAGCAGTTCTTC
>NA|15|TRBD1|TRBV2|TRBJ1-5
CASSARTGNFQPQHF
TGTGCCAGCAGCGCCCGGACAGGGAACTTTCAGCCCCAGCATTTT
>NA|16|NA|TRBV6-6|TRBJ1-5
CASSHTEGGGNQPQHF
TGTGCCAGCAGCCACACAGAGGGCGGGGGGAATCAGCCCCAGCATTTT
>NA|13|NA|TRBV4-3|TRBJ1-2
CASSQGPTYGYTF
TGCGCCAGCAGCCAAGGTCCCACCTACGGCTACACCTTC
>NA|14|NA|TRBV7-2|TRBJ2-7
CASSLGAGVYEQYF
TGTGCCAGCAGCTTAGGGGCAGGGGTTTACGAGCAGTACTTC
>NA|15|TRBD2|TRBV7-2|TRBJ2-7
CASSLGLAGTYEQYF
TGTGCCAGCAGCTTAGGGCTAGCGGGGACCTACGAGCAGTACTTC
>NA|14|NA|TRBV10-3|TRBJ2-1
CAISGGSSYNEQFF
TGTGCCATCTCAGGGGGGAGCTCCTACAATGAGCAGTTCTTC
>NA|15|NA|TRBV19|TRBJ1-4
CASSNPGMTNEKLFF
TGTGCCAGTAGCAACCCCGGTATGACTAATGAAAAACTGTTTTTT
>NA|17|TRBD1|TRBV30|TRBJ2-7
CAWKGSGQGTEEREQYF
TGTGCCTGGAAGGGGTCCGGACAGGGGACTGAAGAACGCGAGCAGTACTTC
>NA|15|TRBD1|TRBV5-1|TRBJ2-2
CASSLPQGSTGELFF
TGCGCCAGCAGCTTGCCACAGGGGAGTACCGGGGAGCTGTTTTTT
>NA|15|NA|TRBV5-1|TRBJ2-2
CASSLAPESTGELFF
TGCGCCAGCAGCTTGGCCCCAGAAAGTACCGGGGAGCTGTTTTTT
>NA|13|NA|TRBV10-3|TRBJ2-3
CAISGDSRDTQYF
TGTGCCATCAGTGGGGACTCCCGGGATACGCAGTATTTT
>few|13|NA|TRBV6-4|TRBJ1-6
CASGEGRDSPLHF
TGTGCCAGCGGCGAGGGAAGGGATTCACCCCTCCACTTT
>NA|14|TRBD2|TRBV10-3|TRBJ2-3
CAISELAGADTQYF
TGTGCCATCAGTGAACTAGCGGGAGCAGATACGCAGTATTTT
>NA|13|TRBD1|TRBV5-4|TRBJ2-7
CASSWDRAYEQYF
TGTGCCAGCAGCTGGGACAGGGCCTACGAGCAGTACTTC
>NA|15|TRBD2|TRBV27|TRBJ2-3
CASSLTSGGGNTQYF
TGTGCCAGCAGTTTAACTAGCGGAGGGGGGAATACGCAGTATTTT
>NA|12|NA|TRBV5-6|TRBJ1-2
CASSREPYGYTF
TGTGCCAGCAGCCGGGAGCCCTATGGCTACACCTTC
>NA|17|NA|TRBV6-4|TRBJ2-3
CASSTPYTGGGTDTQYF
TGTGCCAGCAGTACTCCGTACACAGGGGGAGGGACAGATACGCAGTATTTT
>NA|12|NA|TRBV29-1|TRBJ1-1
CSVDRVGTEAFF
TGCAGCGTTGACAGGGTGGGTACTGAAGCTTTCTTT
>NA|14|TRBD1|TRBV4-1|TRBJ1-3
CASRQGVVGNTIYF
TGCGCCAGCCGACAGGGAGTGGTCGGAAACACCATATATTTT
>NA|13|NA|TRBV27|TRBJ2-7
CASSLLGAYEQYF
TGTGCCAGCAGTTTACTAGGGGCCTACGAGCAGTACTTC